The 18 T cell receptor beta chains reported below all come from one sample, sequenced in a study of blood T cell repertoires in COVID-19. Clones were sequenced by immunoSEQ multiplex PCR, and TCRdb holds only the in-frame ones, with some missing. The sample has more than 70,000 clones, approximately 78% seen once. Sequencing input: peripheral blood. These receptors all stem from a human donor in a cohort sampled during active COVID-19.

The chain combines TRBV4-2 with TRBJ2-5, with TRBD2 matching over 13 bases. Germline lookup yields CDR1 LGHNA and CDR2 YNFKEQ. CDR3 length: 16 amino acids. V dropped 3 bases and J dropped 0; count of bases not matched to a gene: 1. Here the CDR3 reads CASSQGLAGYQETQYF. DNA for the CDR3: TGTGCCAGCAGCCAGGGACTAGCGGGATACCAAGAGACCCAGTACTTC.

This clone showed up just a few times. The chain is built from TRBV4-1 and TRBJ2-2; maybe TRBD1 (7 bases). The germline CDR1 and CDR2 sequences are MGHRA and YSYEKL. The ends were cut back, 2 bases at V and 1 base at J, with 14 bases in the middle. The CDR3 consists of 17 residues. The CDR3 loop reads CASSQRGQGGNTGELFF. The CDR3 DNA reads as TGCGCCAGCAGCCAACGGGGCCAGGGGGGGAACACCGGGGAGCTGTTTTTT.

CDR3 protein: CASNSPRGLAGLYEQYF. The CDR3, as DNA: TGTGCCAGCAACTCCCCGCGGGGGCTAGCGGGCCTCTACGAGCAGTACTTC. The J gene is TRBJ2-7, the V gene TRBV7-9; 8 bases are shared with TRBD2. CDR3 length equals 17 residues. Germline-derived CDR1 and CDR2 are SEHNR and FQNEAQ (reference sequence). V trimming: 7 bases; J trimming: 3 bases; junction bases outside the gene matches: 17.

The chain couples TRBV9 to TRBJ2-2; the D gene is possibly TRBD1 (5 bases). From germline, CDR1 is SGDLS and CDR2 YYNGEE. The CDR3 is 14 residues long. The V end lost 2 bases, the J end lost 3 bases, and 8 bases lay between the germline ends. For the CDR3, the DNA is TGTGCCAGCAGCGTGACAGCATACACCGGGGAGCTGTTTTTT. It specifies CASSVTAYTGELFF. Using reference TRBV9 and TRBJ2-2 for the parts outside the CDR3, the full variable domain is DSGVTQTPKHLITATGQRVTLRCSPRSGDLSVYWYQQSLDQGLQFLIQYYNGEERAKGNILERFSAQQFPDLHSELNLSSLELGDSALYFCASSVTAYTGELFFGEGSRLTVL.

DNA of the CDR3: TGTGCCAGCAGCCGAGGTGTAAATGAGCAGTTCTTC. Amino acids: CASSRGVNEQFF. The chain is built from TRBV6-5 and TRBJ2-1, with D unclear. The germline gives CDR1 MNHEY, CDR2 SVGAGI. The CDR3 consists of 12 residues. Trimming took 6 bases from V and 7 from J, leaving 10 bases between them.

The genes are TRBV15 and TRBJ2-7; D possibly corresponds to TRBD1 (5 bases). The CDR3 has 14 residues. The germline V and J ends were trimmed by 1 base and 4 bases, with 11 bases remaining between them. In germline, CDR1 is LNHNV, CDR2 YYDKDF (reference sequence). The DNA of the CDR3 is TGTGCCACCAGCAGAGTCGCAGGGAAATACGAGCAGTACTTC. Its translation is CATSRVAGKYEQYF.

The chain recombines TRBV7-8 with TRBJ2-7, with TRBD1 as a possible D gene (5 bases). Trimming stripped 5 bases from V and 3 bases from J, with 14 bases between. The germline V gene has CDR1 SGHVS and CDR2 FQNEAQ. This CDR3 comprises 14 residues. CDR3 coding DNA: TGTGCCAGCAGCGGCCCAACAGGATTCTACGAGCAGTACTTC. This translates into CASSGPTGFYEQYF.

The CDR3 nucleotides are TGTGCCAGCAGCTTAGGTGACAGGGTGGTGAGCAATGAGCAGTTCTTC. It is translated as CASSLGDRVVSNEQFF. J is TRBJ2-1 and V is TRBV7-8; 7 bases are shared with TRBD1. Germline CDR1 reads SGHVS; CDR2 reads FQNEAQ. The V gene end was trimmed by 1 base and the J gene end by 6 bases; junction bases not matched to a gene: 9. CDR3 length equals 16 residues. Based on the CDR3 plus reference TRBV7-8 and TRBJ2-1, the full variable domain is GAGVSQSPRYKVAKRGQDVALRCDPISGHVSLFWYQQALGQGPEFLTYFQNEAQLDKSGLPSDRFFAERPEGSVSTLKIQRTQQEDSAVYLCASSLGDRVVSNEQFFGPGTRLTVL.

This clone was seen once. The chain is built from TRBV5-1 and TRBJ1-1; no clear D. Germline-derived CDR1 and CDR2 are SGHRS and YFSETQ. Trimming left V 4 bases short and J 2 bases short, with 9 bases between. The CDR3 contains 13 residues. CDR3: CASSALGNTEAFF. As DNA, the CDR3 is TGCGCCAGCAGCGCTCTAGGTAACACTGAAGCTTTCTTT.

The V and J genes are TRBV11-2 and TRBJ1-4; D not certain. The V gene lost 3 bases and the J gene lost 5 bases, with 10 bases spanning the gap. CDR1 and CDR2 (germline): SGHAT, FQNNGV. The CDR3 is made up of 14 amino acids. CDR3 DNA sequence: TGTGCCAGCAGCTTCAGCGCAAACAATGAAAAACTGTTTTTT. The encoded protein is CASSFSANNEKLFF.

The rearrangement uses TRBV6-5 and TRBJ1-6, with 7 bases that match TRBD1. Germline V CDR1 and CDR2: MNHEY, SVGAGI. CDR3 length equals 15 residues. V lost 7 bases, J lost 9 bases, and 12 bases stayed unmatched. CDR3 amino acids: CASTRQGGVGSPLHF. The DNA for the CDR3 is TGTGCCAGCACCAGACAGGGTGGAGTTGGTTCACCCCTCCACTTT.

The genes are TRBV7-3 and TRBJ1-1; 8 nucleotides agree with TRBD1. Germline trimming cut 5 bases from V and 2 bases from J; bases unmatched to any gene: 4. The CDR3 is 14 residues long. Germline V CDR1 and CDR2: SGHTA, FQGTGA. This CDR3 reads CASSRGQGNTEAFF. DNA for the CDR3: TGTGCCAGCAGCCGAGGACAGGGCAACACTGAAGCTTTCTTT. Combining the CDR3 with reference TRBV7-3 and TRBJ1-1 gives the whole variable domain GAGVSQTPSNKVTEKGKYVELRCDPISGHTALYWYRQSLGQGPEFLIYFQGTGAADDSGLPNDRFFAVRPEGSVSTLKIQRTERGDSAVYLCASSRGQGNTEAFFGQGTRLTVV.

This chain connects TRBV27 to TRBJ1-6; no clear D gene. Looked up from germline, CDR1 is MNHEY and CDR2 is SMNVEV (reference sequence). V gave up 2 bases and J gave up 0 bases, with 14 bases separating them. CDR3 length: 18 residues. Here the CDR3 DNA reads TGTGCCAGCAGTTTACGGTTTGCAGCGAGCTCCTATAATTCACCCCTCCACTTT. This codes for CASSLRFAASSYNSPLHF.

The J gene is TRBJ2-6, the V gene TRBV14; D might be TRBD2 (7 bases). Trimming pared 3 bases from V and 0 bases from J, leaving 12 bases between. Germline lookup yields CDR1 SGHDN and CDR2 FVKESK. CDR3 length: 17 amino acids. CDR3 nucleotide sequence: TGTGCCAGCAGCCACTGGGGGGGCTTCTCTGGGGCCAACGTCCTGACTTTC. This codes for CASSHWGGFSGANVLTF.

This clone was seen a handful of times. The genes are TRBV7-2 and TRBJ1-4; D is perhaps TRBD1 (6 bases). V gave up 5 bases and J gave up 2 bases, with 21 bases separating them. The CDR3 totals 18 residues. CDR1 and CDR2 (germline): SGHTA, FQGNSA. CDR3 DNA sequence: TGTGCCAGCAGCCGTCCTTTGTCACAGGGAGGGACTAATGAAAAACTGTTTTTT. Translated: CASSRPLSQGGTNEKLFF.

This chain uses TRBV11-1 with TRBJ2-1, with 9 positions matching TRBD1. The CDR3 extends over 14 amino acids. Germline V gene data show CDR1 as SGHAT and CDR2 as FQDESV (reference sequence). Trimming removed 9 bases from V and 3 bases from J; junction bases left unmatched: 6. In nucleotides, the CDR3 is TGTGCCAGTGGGGACAGGGAGAACTACAATGAGCAGTTCTTC. Its translation is CASGDRENYNEQFF.

This chain uses TRBV11-3 with TRBJ2-1, with 7 bases lining up with TRBD1. The germline V gene has CDR1 SGHNT and CDR2 YENEEA. The CDR3 runs 13 residues. V lost 3 bases, J lost 7 bases, and 3 bases stayed unmatched. Written as DNA, the CDR3 is TGTGCCAGCAGCTTTTTCAGGGGGAATGAGCAGTTCTTC. As protein: CASSFFRGNEQFF.

The chain links TRBV10-3 to TRBJ1-5; D is uncertain. CDR1 ENHRY and CDR2 SYGVKD come from the germline V gene. The ends were cut back, 2 bases at V and 2 bases at J, with 10 bases in the middle. The CDR3 loop spans 15 amino acids. The CDR3 reads CAISETDSGNQPQHF. The CDR3 nucleotides read TGTGCCATCAGTGAGACTGATTCCGGCAATCAGCCCCAGCATTTT.